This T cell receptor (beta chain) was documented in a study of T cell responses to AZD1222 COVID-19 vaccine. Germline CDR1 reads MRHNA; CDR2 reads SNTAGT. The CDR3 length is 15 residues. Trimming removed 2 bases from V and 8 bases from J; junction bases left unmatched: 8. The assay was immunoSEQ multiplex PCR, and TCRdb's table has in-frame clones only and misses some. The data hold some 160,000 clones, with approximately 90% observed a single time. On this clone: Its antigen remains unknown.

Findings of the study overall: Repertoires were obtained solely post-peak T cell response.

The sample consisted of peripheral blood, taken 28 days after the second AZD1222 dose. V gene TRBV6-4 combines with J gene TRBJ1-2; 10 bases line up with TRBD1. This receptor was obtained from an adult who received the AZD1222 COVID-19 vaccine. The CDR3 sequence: CASSDRGQGLSGYTF. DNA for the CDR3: TGTGCCAGCAGTGACCGGGGACAGGGGTTGAGCGGCTACACCTTC.